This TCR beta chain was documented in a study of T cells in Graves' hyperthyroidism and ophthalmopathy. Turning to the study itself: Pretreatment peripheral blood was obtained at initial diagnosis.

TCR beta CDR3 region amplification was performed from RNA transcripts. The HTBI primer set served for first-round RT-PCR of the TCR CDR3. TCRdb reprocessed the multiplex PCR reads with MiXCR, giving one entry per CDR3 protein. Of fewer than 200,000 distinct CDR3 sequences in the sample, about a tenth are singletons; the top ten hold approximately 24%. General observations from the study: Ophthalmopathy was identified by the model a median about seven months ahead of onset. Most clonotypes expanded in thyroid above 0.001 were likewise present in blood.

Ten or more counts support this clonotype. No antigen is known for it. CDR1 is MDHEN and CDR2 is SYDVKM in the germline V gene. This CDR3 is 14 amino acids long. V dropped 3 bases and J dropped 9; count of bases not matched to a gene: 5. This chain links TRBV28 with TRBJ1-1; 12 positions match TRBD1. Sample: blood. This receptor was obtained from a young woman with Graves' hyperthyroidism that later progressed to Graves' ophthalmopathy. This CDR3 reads CASSLPGQGAKAFF. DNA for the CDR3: TGTGCCAGCAGTTTGCCGGGACAGGGGGCGAAAGCTTTCTTT.